The 9 T cell receptor beta chains in this list originate from one sample, sequenced in a study of control samples from healthy donors and cancer patients. Sequencing used immunoSEQ multiplex PCR; TCRdb keeps in-frame clones, though not all of them. The specimen's table records around 190,000 clones. The sample comprised blood. All receptors come from a young woman in good health.

The chain has TRBV2 and TRBJ1-5; D gene unclear. The CDR3 is 15 residues long. From germline, CDR1 is SNHLY and CDR2 FYNNEI. V shed 2 bases and J shed 0 bases, with 8 bases lying between them. For the CDR3, the DNA is TGTGCCAGCAGTGAATTCAGCAATAGCAATCAGCCCCAGCATTTT. Translated, it gives CASSEFSNSNQPQHF.

The V gene is TRBV18, the J gene TRBJ2-1; TRBD2 is a possible D gene (7 bases). V was cut by 3 bases and J by 2 bases, with 11 bases left in between. This CDR3 contains 15 residues. Germline CDR1 and CDR2: KGHSH and LQKENI. This CDR3 is CASSPRRGPYNEQFF. Here the CDR3 DNA reads TGTGCCAGCTCACCTCGGCGGGGGCCCTACAATGAGCAGTTCTTC.

V usage is TRBV19 and J usage is TRBJ1-5; 7 positions match TRBD1. Germline assignment: CDR1 LNHDA and CDR2 SQIVND (reference sequence). The CDR3 extends over 13 amino acids. Germline trimming cut 6 bases from V and 3 bases from J; bases unmatched to any gene: 2. CDR3 in DNA: TGTGCCAGTAGGGGACAGTACAATCAGCCCCAGCATTTT. It encodes CASRGQYNQPQHF.

The rearrangement joins TRBV14 to TRBJ1-1; TRBD1 agrees at 7 bases. The CDR3 has 18 residues. V lost 0 bases and J lost 8; bases outside the gene matches: 18. Germline CDR1 and CDR2: SGHDN and FVKESK. CDR3 bases: TGTGCCAGCAGCCAAGAATCTCTATTGGGCAGGGGGTATAAAGAAGCTTTCTTT. This codes for CASSQESLLGRGYKEAFF.

This chain connects TRBV7-8 to TRBJ1-5; D possibly corresponds to TRBD1 (6 bases). Germline-derived CDR1 and CDR2 are SGHVS and FQNEAQ. CDR3 size: 14 residues. The V and J ends lost 5 bases and 7 bases respectively, with 15 bases between them. CDR3 DNA sequence: TGTGCCAGCAGCACCCGACAGGCAGAACAGCCCCAGCATTTT. Its protein product is CASSTRQAEQPQHF.

The chain combines TRBV11-3 with TRBJ2-3, with 9 positions matching TRBD1. This CDR3 is built from 15 residues. CDR1 and CDR2 from the germline V gene are SGHNT and YENEEA. Trimming at V came to 5 bases and at J to 1 base, leaving 4 bases not matched to a gene. The CDR3 nucleotides read TGTGCCAGCAGCAAGGGACAGGGACGCACAGATACGCAGTATTTT. It is translated as CASSKGQGRTDTQYF.

This chain uses TRBV5-6 with TRBJ1-4; TRBD1 agrees at 12 bases. The V segment lost 4 bases and the J segment 4 bases; nucleotides outside the gene matches: 5. In germline, CDR1 is SGHDT, CDR2 YYEEEE. The CDR3 contains 16 residues. The CDR3 sequence is CASSGGQGAFNEKLFF. The CDR3 region has the DNA TGTGCCAGCAGCGGGGGACAGGGGGCGTTTAATGAAAAACTGTTTTTT.

The CDR3 region has the DNA TGTGCCAGCTCACCACCGAAAGGGGCTCGCGCTGGAAACACCATATATTTT. Protein: CASSPPKGARAGNTIYF. The rearrangement links TRBV18 to TRBJ1-3, with D perhaps TRBD1 (5 bases). The CDR3 spans 17 residues. The V gene's germline CDR1 is KGHSH and CDR2 LQKENI. V was shortened by 0 bases and J by 2 bases, with 14 bases between the two germline ends. The full variable domain, rest sourced from reference TRBV18 and TRBJ1-3, is NAGVMQNPRHLVRRRGQEARLRCSPMKGHSHVYWYRQLPEEGLKFMVYLQKENIIDESGMPKERFSAEFPKEGPSILRIQQVVRGDSAAYFCASSPPKGARAGNTIYFGEGSWLTVV.

The V call is TRBV6-5, the J call TRBJ1-1; D ambiguous. V was cut by 1 base and J by 4 bases, with 7 bases left in between. Germline V gene data show CDR1 as MNHEY and CDR2 as SVGAGI. This CDR3 spans 13 amino acids. In DNA form, the CDR3 reads TGTGCCAGCAGTTACTTGGGATTCACTGAAGCTTTCTTT. The encoded protein is CASSYLGFTEAFF.